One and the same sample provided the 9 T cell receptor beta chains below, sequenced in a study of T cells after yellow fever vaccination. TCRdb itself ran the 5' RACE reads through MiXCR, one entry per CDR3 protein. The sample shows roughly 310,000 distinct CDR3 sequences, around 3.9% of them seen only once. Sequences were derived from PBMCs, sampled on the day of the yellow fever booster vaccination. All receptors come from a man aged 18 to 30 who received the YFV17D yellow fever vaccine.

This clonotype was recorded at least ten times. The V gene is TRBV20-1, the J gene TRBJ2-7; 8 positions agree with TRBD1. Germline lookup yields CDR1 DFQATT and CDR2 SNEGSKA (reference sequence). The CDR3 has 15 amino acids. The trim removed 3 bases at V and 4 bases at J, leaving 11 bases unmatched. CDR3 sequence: CSARPTQGARYEQYF. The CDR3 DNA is TGCAGTGCTAGGCCAACGCAGGGGGCGCGGTACGAGCAGTACTTC.

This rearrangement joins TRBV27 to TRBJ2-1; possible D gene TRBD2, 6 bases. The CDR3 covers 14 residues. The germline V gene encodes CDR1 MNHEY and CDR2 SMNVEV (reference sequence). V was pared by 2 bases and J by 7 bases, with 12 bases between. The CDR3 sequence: CASSLASEANEQFF. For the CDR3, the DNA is TGTGCCAGCAGTTTAGCTAGCGAGGCAAATGAGCAGTTCTTC.

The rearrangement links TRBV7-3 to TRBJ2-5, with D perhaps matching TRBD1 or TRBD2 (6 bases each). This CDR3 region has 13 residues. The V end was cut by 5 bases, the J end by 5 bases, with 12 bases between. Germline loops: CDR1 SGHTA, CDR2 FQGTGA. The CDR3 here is CASSGGPGETQYF. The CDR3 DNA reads TGTGCCAGCAGCGGGGGGCCGGGTGAGACCCAGTACTTC.

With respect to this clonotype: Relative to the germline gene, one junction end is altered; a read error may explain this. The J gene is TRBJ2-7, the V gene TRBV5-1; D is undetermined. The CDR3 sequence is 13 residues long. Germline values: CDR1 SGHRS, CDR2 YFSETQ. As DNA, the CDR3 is TGCGCCAGCAGCTTGACGAGCTCCTCCGAGCAGTACTTC. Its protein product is CASSLTSSSEQYF.

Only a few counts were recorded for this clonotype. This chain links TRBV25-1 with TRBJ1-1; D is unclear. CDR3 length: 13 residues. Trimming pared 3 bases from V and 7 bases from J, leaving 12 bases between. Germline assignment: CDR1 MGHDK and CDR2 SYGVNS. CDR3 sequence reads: CASSDYPAGEAFF. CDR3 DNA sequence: TGTGCCAGCAGTGATTATCCCGCAGGTGAAGCTTTCTTT.

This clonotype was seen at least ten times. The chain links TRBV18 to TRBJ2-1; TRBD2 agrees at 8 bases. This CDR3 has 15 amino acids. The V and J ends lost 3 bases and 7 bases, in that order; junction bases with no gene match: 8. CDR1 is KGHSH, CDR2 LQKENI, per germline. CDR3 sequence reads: CASSPAGGQGNEQFF. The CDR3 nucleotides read TGTGCCAGCTCACCGGCGGGGGGTCAGGGGAATGAGCAGTTCTTC.

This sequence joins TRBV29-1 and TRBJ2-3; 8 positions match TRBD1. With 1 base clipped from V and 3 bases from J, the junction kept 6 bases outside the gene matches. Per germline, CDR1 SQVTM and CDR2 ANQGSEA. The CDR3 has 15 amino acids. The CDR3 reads CSVEVGRGRTDTQYF. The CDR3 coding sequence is TGCAGCGTTGAAGTGGGCAGGGGGCGGACAGATACGCAGTATTTT.

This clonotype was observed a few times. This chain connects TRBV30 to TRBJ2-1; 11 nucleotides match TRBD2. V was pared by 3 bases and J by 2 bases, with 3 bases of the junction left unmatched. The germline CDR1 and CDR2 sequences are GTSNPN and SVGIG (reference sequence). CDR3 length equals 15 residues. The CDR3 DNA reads TGTGCCTGGAGCAAGACTAGCGGGGCCTACAATGAGCAGTTCTTC. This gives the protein CAWSKTSGAYNEQFF.

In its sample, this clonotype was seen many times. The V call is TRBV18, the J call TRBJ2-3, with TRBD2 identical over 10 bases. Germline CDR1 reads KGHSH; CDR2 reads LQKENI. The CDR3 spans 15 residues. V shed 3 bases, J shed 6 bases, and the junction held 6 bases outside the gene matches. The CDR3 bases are TGTGCCAGCTCACCGACAGCGGGGGGGACTGATACGCAGTATTTT. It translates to CASSPTAGGTDTQYF. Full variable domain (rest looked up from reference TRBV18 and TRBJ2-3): NAGVMQNPRHLVRRRGQEARLRCSPMKGHSHVYWYRQLPEEGLKFMVYLQKENIIDESGMPKERFSAEFPKEGPSILRIQQVVRGDSAAYFCASSPTAGGTDTQYFGPGTRLTVL.